This TCR beta chain was sequenced for a study of identical twins. This clonotype was seen more than once but under ten times. Its target is unknown. A read error is the likely source, as a far larger clone sits one nucleotide away. TCRdb reprocessed the 5' RACE reads via MiXCR and lists one record per CDR3 protein. This sample yields about 430,000 distinct CDR3 sequences, of which roughly 18% are seen a single time; around 12% belongs to the top ten. Overall study findings and caveats: Carriage of fewer insertions was seen in abundant cord blood beta clonotypes, whereas memory repertoires showed none.

Sequenced material: naive T cells sorted from blood. The source of this sequence is a man aged 50 to 60 in good health.

The DNA for the CDR3 is TGTGCCAGCTCACCAGCGGAGACCCAGTACTTC. Amino acid sequence: CASSPAETQYF. The chain employs TRBV18 and TRBJ2-5, with no clear D. Germline assignment: CDR1 KGHSH and CDR2 LQKENI. CDR3 size: 11 residues. V was clipped by 2 bases and J by 5 bases, with 3 bases between them.